This T cell receptor (beta chain) comes out of a study of blood T cell repertoires in COVID-19. About the research overall: In each case, the material was cDNA or gDNA derived from T cells, B-cell-depleted T cells, or PBMCs.

The age range of participants was 18 to 89 years, with residence in about 25 US areas. Cohorts were based on clinical histories the participants reported. Original analysis: Reference gene primer amplification yielded estimated nucleated cell counts. Clones were sequenced by immunoSEQ multiplex PCR, and TCRdb holds only the in-frame ones, with some missing. Clone size and the V and J calls come from that table; the DNA yielded D and trimming. Among about 270,000 clones listed, 75% to 90% were seen once. Germline V CDR1 and CDR2: ENHRY, SYGVKD. The trim removed 7 bases at V and 8 bases at J, leaving 8 bases unmatched. The CDR3 totals 14 residues.

The chain links TRBV10-3 to TRBJ2-1; TRBD2 agrees at 10 bases. The TCR comes from a woman in her twenties or thirties with acute COVID-19. The sample was PBMCs or T cells enriched from blood (not recorded which). This CDR3 is CAITEREGTDEQFF. Written as DNA, the CDR3 is TGTGCCATCACGGAGCGGGAGGGCACGGATGAGCAGTTCTTC.